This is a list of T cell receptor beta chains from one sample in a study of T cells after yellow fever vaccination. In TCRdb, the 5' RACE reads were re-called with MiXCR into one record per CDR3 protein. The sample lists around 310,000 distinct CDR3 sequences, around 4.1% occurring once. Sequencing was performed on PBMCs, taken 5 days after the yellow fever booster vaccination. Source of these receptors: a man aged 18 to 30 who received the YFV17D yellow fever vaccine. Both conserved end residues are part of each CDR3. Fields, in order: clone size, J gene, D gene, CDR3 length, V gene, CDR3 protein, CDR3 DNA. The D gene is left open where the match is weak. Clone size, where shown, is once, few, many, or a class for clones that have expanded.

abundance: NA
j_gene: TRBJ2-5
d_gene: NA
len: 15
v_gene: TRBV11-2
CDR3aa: CASSLISSGSETQYF
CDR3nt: TGTGCCAGCAGCTTAATTTCGTCGGGGTCAGAGACCCAGTACTTC

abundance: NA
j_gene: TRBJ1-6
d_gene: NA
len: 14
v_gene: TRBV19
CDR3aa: CASSPLGGPSPLHF
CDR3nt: TGTGCCAGTAGTCCCCTGGGGGGTCCCTCACCCCTCCACTTT

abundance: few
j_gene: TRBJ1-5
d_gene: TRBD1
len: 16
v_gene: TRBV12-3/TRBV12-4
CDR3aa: CASSFDGTGYNQPQHF
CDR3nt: TGTGCCAGCAGTTTCGACGGGACAGGGTACAATCAGCCCCAGCATTTT

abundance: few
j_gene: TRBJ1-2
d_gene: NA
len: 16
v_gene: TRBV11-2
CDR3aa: CASSLDLLTSNYGYTF
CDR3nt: TGTGCCAGCAGCTTAGATCTCTTGACCTCGAACTATGGCTACACCTTC

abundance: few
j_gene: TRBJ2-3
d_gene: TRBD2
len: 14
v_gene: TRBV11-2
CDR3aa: CAGSGLAVTDTQYF
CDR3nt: TGTGCCGGGTCGGGACTAGCGGTAACAGATACGCAGTATTTT

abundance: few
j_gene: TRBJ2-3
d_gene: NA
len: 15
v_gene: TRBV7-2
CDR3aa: CASSKTWGWGDTQYF
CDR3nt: TGTGCCAGCAGCAAAACTTGGGGATGGGGAGATACGCAGTATTTT

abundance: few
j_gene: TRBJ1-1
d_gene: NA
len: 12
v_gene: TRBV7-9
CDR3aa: CASSLDVTEAFF
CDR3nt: TGTGCCAGCAGCTTAGATGTCACTGAAGCTTTCTTT

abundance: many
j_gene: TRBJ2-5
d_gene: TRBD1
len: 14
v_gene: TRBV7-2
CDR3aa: CASSTRQGRETQYF
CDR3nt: TGTGCCAGCAGCACCCGACAGGGGCGGGAGACCCAGTACTTC

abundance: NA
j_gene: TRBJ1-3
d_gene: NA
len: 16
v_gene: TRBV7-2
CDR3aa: CASSLGRLGAGNTIYF
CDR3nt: TGTGCCAGCAGCTTAGGACGCCTAGGAGCTGGAAACACCATATATTTT

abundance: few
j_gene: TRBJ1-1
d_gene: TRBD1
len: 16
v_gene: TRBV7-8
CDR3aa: CASSLILDRLNTEAFF
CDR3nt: TGTGCCAGCAGCTTAATTTTGGACAGGCTGAACACTGAAGCTTTCTTT

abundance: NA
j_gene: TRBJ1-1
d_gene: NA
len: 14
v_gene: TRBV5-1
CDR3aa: CASSLAPQNTEAFF
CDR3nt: TGCGCCAGCAGCTTGGCACCCCAGAACACTGAAGCTTTCTTT

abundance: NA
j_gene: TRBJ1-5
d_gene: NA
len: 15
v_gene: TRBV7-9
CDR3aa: CASSLVVRANQPQHF
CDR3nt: TGTGCCAGCAGCTTAGTAGTCAGGGCAAATCAGCCCCAGCATTTT

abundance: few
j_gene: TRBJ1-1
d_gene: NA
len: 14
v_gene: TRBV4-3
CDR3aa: CASSQARGRPEAFF
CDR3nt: TGCGCCAGCAGCCAAGCTCGAGGCCGCCCAGAAGCTTTCTTT

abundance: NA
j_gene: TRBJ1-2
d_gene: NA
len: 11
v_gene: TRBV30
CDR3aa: CAWRWGDGYTF
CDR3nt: TGTGCCTGGAGATGGGGGGATGGCTACACCTTC

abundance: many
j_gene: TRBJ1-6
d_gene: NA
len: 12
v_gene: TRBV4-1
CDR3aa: CASGSYNSPLHF
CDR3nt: TGCGCCAGCGGAAGTTATAATTCACCCCTCCACTTT

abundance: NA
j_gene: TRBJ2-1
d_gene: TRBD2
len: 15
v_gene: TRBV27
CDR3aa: CASSGGGALRNEQFF
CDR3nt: TGTGCCAGCAGTGGCGGGGGGGCCCTTAGGAATGAGCAGTTCTTC

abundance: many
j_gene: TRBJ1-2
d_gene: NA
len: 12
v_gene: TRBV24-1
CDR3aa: CATSDRADGYTF
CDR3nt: TGTGCCACCAGTGATAGGGCGGATGGCTACACCTTC

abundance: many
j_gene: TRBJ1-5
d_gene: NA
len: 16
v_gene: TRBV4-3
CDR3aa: CASSQVSGAANQPQHF
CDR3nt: TGCGCCAGCAGCCAAGTTTCCGGGGCCGCCAATCAGCCCCAGCATTTT

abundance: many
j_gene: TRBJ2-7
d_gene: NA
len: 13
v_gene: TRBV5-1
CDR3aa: CASSFEGPYEQYF
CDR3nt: TGCGCCAGCAGCTTCGAGGGCCCCTACGAGCAGTACTTC

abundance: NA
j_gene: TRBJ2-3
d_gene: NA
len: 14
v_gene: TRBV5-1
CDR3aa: CASRVAGFTDTQYF
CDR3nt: TGCGCCAGCAGGGTGGCAGGGTTCACAGATACGCAGTATTTT

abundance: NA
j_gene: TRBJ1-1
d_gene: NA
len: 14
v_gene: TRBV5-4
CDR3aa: CASSLEGRDTEAFF
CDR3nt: TGTGCCAGCAGCTTGGAGGGGCGAGACACTGAAGCTTTCTTT

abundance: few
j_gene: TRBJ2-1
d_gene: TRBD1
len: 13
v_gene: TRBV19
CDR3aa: CASSIIQGNEQFF
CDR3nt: TGTGCCAGTAGTATTATACAGGGGAATGAGCAGTTCTTC

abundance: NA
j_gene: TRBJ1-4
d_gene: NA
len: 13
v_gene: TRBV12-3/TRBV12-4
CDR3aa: CASSLAGAEKLFF
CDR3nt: TGTGCCAGCAGTTTGGCGGGGGCGGAAAAACTGTTTTTT

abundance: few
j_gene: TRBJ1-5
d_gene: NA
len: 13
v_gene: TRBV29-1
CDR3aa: CSVDGGASQPQHF
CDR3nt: TGCAGCGTTGATGGCGGGGCAAGTCAGCCCCAGCATTTT

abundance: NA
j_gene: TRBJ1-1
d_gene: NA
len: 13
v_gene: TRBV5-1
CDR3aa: CASSLGSQTEAFF
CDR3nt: TGCGCCAGCAGCTTGGGCAGTCAGACTGAAGCTTTCTTT

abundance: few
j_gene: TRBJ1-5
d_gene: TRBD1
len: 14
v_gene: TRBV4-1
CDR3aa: CASSPDRDISPQHF
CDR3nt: TGCGCCAGCAGCCCGGACAGGGATATATCGCCCCAGCATTTT

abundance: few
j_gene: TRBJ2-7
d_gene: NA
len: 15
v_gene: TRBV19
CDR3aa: CASTETFGQYYEQYF
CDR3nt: TGTGCCAGTACCGAGACCTTTGGACAGTACTACGAGCAGTACTTC

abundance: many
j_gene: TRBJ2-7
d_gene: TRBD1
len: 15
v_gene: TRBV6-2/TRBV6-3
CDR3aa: CASSGTGVKGYEQYF
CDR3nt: TGTGCCAGCAGCGGGACAGGGGTCAAGGGCTACGAGCAGTACTTC

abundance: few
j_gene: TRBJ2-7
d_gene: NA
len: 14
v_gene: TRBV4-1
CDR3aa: CASSQVVGDYEQYF
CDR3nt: TGCGCCAGCAGCCAAGTCGTCGGTGACTACGAGCAGTACTTC

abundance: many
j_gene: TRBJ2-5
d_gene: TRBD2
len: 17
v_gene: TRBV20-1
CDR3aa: CSARFSWAGGDLETQYF
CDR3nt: TGCAGTGCTAGATTTTCGTGGGCGGGGGGCGACTTGGAGACCCAGTACTTC

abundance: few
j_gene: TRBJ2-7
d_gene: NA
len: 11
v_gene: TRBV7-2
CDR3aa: CASSLGDRQYF
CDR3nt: TGTGCCAGCAGCTTAGGTGACAGGCAGTACTTC

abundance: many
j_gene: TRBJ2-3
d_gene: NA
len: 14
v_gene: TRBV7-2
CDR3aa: CASSLPGSTDTQYF
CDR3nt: TGTGCCAGCAGCCTCCCGGGGTCCACAGATACGCAGTATTTT

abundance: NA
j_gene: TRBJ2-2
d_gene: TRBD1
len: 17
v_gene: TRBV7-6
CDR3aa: CASSFQSGTGRTGELFF
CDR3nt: TGTGCCAGCAGCTTCCAGTCCGGGACAGGGAGGACCGGGGAGCTGTTTTTT

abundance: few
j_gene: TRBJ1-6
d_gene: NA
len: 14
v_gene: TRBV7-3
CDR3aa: CASSLGVRYSPLHF
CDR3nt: TGTGCCAGCAGCTTAGGAGTTCGCTATTCACCCCTCCACTTT

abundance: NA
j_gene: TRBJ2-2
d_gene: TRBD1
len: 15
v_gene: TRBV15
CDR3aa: CATSRGQGDTGELFF
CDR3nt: TGTGCCACCAGCAGAGGACAGGGGGACACCGGGGAGCTGTTTTTT

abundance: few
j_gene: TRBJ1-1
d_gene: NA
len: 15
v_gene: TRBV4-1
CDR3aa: CASSSTAAMNTEAFF
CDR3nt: TGCGCCAGCAGCTCGACCGCGGCCATGAACACTGAAGCTTTCTTT

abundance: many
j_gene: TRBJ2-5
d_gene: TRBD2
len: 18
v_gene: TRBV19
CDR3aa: CASRDPGTSASYEETQYF
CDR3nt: TGTGCCAGCCGAGACCCCGGGACTAGCGCTTCATACGAAGAGACCCAGTACTTC

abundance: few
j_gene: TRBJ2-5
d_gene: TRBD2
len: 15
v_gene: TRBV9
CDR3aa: CASSPDPQRGGTQYF
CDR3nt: TGTGCCAGCAGCCCAGACCCCCAGCGGGGGGGGACCCAGTACTTC

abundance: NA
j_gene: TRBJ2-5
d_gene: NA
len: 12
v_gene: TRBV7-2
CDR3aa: CASSLESKTQYF
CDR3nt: TGTGCCAGCAGCTTAGAGAGTAAGACCCAGTACTTC

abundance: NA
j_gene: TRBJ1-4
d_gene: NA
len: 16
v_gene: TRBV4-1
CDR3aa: CASSQRGLATNEKLFF
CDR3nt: TGCGCCAGCAGCCAGAGGGGATTGGCAACTAATGAAAAACTGTTTTTT

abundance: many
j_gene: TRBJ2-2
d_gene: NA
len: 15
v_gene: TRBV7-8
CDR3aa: CASSRGSRAAGELFF
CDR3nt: TGTGCCAGCAGCCGGGGGAGCAGGGCTGCCGGGGAGCTGTTTTTT

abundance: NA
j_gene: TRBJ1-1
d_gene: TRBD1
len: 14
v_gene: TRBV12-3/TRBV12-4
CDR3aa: CASTLGDRGTEAFF
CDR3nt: TGTGCCAGCACTTTGGGGGACAGGGGCACTGAAGCTTTCTTT

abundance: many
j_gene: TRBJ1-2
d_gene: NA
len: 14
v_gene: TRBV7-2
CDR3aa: CASSLSGLNYGYTF
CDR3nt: TGTGCCAGCAGCTTATCCGGGCTCAACTATGGCTACACCTTC

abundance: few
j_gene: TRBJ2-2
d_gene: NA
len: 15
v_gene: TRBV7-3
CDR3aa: CASSLTAGLFGELFF
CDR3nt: TGTGCCAGCAGCTTAACGGCAGGGTTGTTCGGGGAGCTGTTTTTT

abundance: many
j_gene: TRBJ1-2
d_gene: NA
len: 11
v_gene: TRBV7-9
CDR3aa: CASSYVYGYTF
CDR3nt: TGTGCCAGCAGCTACGTCTATGGCTACACCTTC

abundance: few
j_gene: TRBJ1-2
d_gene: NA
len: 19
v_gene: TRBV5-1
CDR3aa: CASSLATEGTGFGGDGYTF
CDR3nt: TGCGCCAGCAGCTTGGCCACGGAGGGCACAGGCTTCGGAGGTGATGGCTACACCTTC

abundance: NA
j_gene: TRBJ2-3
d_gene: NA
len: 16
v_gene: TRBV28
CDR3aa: CASSLSTGWDTDTQYF
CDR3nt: TGTGCCAGCAGTCTATCAACAGGATGGGACACAGATACGCAGTATTTT

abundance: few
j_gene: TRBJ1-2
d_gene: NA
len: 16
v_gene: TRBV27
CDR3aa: CASSSFLTAVNYGYTF
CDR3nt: TGTGCCAGCAGTTCATTTCTTACGGCAGTTAACTATGGCTACACCTTC

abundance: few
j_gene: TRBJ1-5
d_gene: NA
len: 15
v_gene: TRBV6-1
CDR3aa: CASSIHRGRNQPQHF
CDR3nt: TGTGCCAGCAGTATACATCGAGGACGCAATCAGCCCCAGCATTTT

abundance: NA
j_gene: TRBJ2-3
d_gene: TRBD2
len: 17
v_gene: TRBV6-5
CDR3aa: CASSYSTGRGGADTQYF
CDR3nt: TGTGCCAGCAGTTACTCGACGGGACGGGGGGGCGCAGATACGCAGTATTTT

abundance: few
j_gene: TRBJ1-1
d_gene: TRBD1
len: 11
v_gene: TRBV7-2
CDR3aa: CASSPGGTVFF
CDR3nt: TGTGCCAGCAGCCCAGGGGGGACTGTTTTCTTT

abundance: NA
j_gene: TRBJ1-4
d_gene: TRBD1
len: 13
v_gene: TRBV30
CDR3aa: CASPGQENEKLFF
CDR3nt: TGTGCCTCCCCGGGACAGGAGAATGAAAAACTGTTTTTT

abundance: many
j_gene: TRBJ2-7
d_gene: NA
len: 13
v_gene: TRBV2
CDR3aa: CASSLRQADEQYF
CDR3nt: TGTGCCAGCAGTCTCCGACAGGCCGACGAGCAGTACTTC

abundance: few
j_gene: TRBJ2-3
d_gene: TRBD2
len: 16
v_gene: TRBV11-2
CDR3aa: CASSSPTSGDTDTQYF
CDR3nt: TGTGCCAGCAGCTCCCCGACTAGCGGTGACACAGATACGCAGTATTTT

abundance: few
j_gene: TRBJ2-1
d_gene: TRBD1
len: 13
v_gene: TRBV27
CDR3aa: CASSLNRGGEQFF
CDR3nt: TGTGCCAGCAGTTTAAACAGGGGTGGTGAGCAGTTCTTC

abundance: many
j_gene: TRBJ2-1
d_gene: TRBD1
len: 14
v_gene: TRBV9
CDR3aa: CASSVLTGDREQFF
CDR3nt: TGTGCCAGCAGCGTACTTACAGGGGATCGGGAGCAGTTCTTC

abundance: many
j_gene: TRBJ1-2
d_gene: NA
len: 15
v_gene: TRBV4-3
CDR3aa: CASSLGGGSHYGYTF
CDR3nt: TGCGCCAGCAGCCTCGGGGGGGGAAGCCACTATGGCTACACCTTC

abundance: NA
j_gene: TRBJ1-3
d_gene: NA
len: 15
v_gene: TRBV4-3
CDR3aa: CASSQGRISGNTIYF
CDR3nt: TGCGCCAGCAGCCAGGGCCGGATCTCTGGAAACACCATATATTTT

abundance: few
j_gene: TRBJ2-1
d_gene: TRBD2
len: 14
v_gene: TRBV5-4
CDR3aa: CASSPGGASNEQFF
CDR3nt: TGTGCCAGCAGCCCGGGGGGGGCCTCCAATGAGCAGTTCTTC

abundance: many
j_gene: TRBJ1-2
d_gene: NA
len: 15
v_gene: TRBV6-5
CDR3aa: CASSYSGSLNYGYTF
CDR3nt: TGTGCCAGCAGTTACTCCGGCAGTCTTAACTATGGCTACACCTTC